This TCR beta chain comes out of a study of cytomegalovirus exposure and HLA in healthy donors. Overall study results and limits: Testing in vitro showed a few CMV-associated chains specific for CMV antigens. TCR beta V segments were, for the most part, productive about 87% or about 30% of the time in an earlier analysis. Within the data, a cluster of highly shared sequence variants was likely a sequencing artifact.

This CDR3 region has 17 residues. Germline V lookup: CDR1 SEHNR, CDR2 FQNEAQ (reference sequence). Trimming cost V 5 bases and J 7 bases, with 27 bases left between them. The PCR ran on 60 Vbeta and 13 Jbeta primers. Profiling relied on immunoSEQ multiplex PCR, and the TCRdb table lists in-frame clones only, not all of them. Of 190,000 or so clones listed, roughly 80% are singletons. Points on this clone: Its matching antigen is unknown.

Donors consisted of healthy bone marrow donors. This sequence originates from a man aged 50 or older in good health and CMV-seronegative. The sample taken for sequencing was PBMCs. The genes are TRBV7-9 and TRBJ2-7; D gene ambiguous. The DNA for the CDR3 is TGTGCCAGCAGCCACCCCCTAGTAAGGCCTAGTTCCAGAGAGCAGTACTTC. Translating it yields CASSHPLVRPSSREQYF.